One sample yielded the 8 T cell receptor beta chains listed below, sequenced in a study of a mutant IDH1 vaccine in newly diagnosed glioma. Antigen specificity for these receptors is unknown. Time point: week 47, end of study. Every vaccine dose comprised 300 ug of mutant IDH1 20-mer peptide plus topical imiquimod. The method was immunoSEQ multiplex PCR; TCRdb's version includes in-frame clones alone and lacks a portion of them. The table has approximately 60,000 clones, roughly four fifths seen once. The sample consisted of PBMCs, taken from a glioma patient whose treatment included an IDH1 peptide vaccine. All receptors derive from a man younger than 40 with glioma.

This clone was seen once. The genes are TRBV5-1 and TRBJ2-3; possibly TRBD2 for D (5 bases). There are 18 residues in the CDR3. Per the germline V gene, CDR1 is SGHRS and CDR2 is YFSETQ. The V gene lost 4 bases and the J gene lost 0 bases, with 21 bases spanning the gap. In DNA form, the CDR3 reads TGCGCCAGCAGCCCCAGCGGAGGTACGGCCAGGAGCACAGATACGCAGTATTTT. This encodes CASSPSGGTARSTDTQYF.

The chain employs TRBV28 and TRBJ1-6; no reliable D call. This CDR3 is built from 16 residues. Trimming shortened V by 1 base and J by 13 bases, and 20 bases separated the two germline ends. The germline CDR1 and CDR2 sequences are MDHEN and SYDVKM. CDR3 sequence: CASSLSGGGREWPLHF. The DNA of the CDR3 is TGTGCCAGCAGTTTATCCGGCGGAGGAAGGGAGTGGCCCCTCCACTTT. Complete variable domain (other parts from reference TRBV28 and TRBJ1-6): DVKVTQSSRYLVKRTGEKVFLECVQDMDHENMFWYRQDPGLGLRLIYFSYDVKMKEKGDIPEGYSVSREKKERFSLILESASTNQTSMYLCASSLSGGGREWPLHFGNGTRLTVT.

This clone appeared a single time. The chain employs TRBV15 and TRBJ2-2, with 7 bases that match TRBD1. The CDR3 has 13 amino acids. The V and J ends lost 2 bases and 7 bases, in that order; junction bases with no gene match: 1. Germline V CDR1 and CDR2: LNHNV, YYDKDF (reference sequence). This CDR3 is CATSRRTGGELFF. The CDR3 DNA reads as TGTGCCACCAGCAGAAGGACAGGCGGGGAGCTGTTTTTT.

This clone was counted once. This rearrangement joins TRBV5-5 to TRBJ1-1, with D tentatively TRBD1 (6 bases). V lost 0 bases to trimming and J lost 11 bases, with 14 bases between them. CDR3 size: 13 residues. Germline V gives CDR1 SGHKS, CDR2 YYEKEE (reference sequence). The CDR3 nucleotides read TGTGCCAGCAGCTTGGAGTGGGGGGCCTGGGCTTTCTTT. Amino acid sequence: CASSLEWGAWAFF.

The chain employs TRBV19 and TRBJ1-5; D ambiguous. The V end was cut by 4 bases, the J end by 0 bases, with 4 bases between. The CDR3 runs 13 residues. Germline loops: CDR1 LNHDA, CDR2 SQIVND (reference sequence). This CDR3 is CASSSTSNQPQHF. CDR3 sequence (DNA): TGTGCCAGTAGTAGTACTAGCAATCAGCCCCAGCATTTT.

The chain carries TRBV7-9 and TRBJ1-1; TRBD1 aligns across 10 bases. Losses at the gene ends were 5 bases for V and 6 bases for J; bases not matched to a gene: 6. Germline CDR1 reads SEHNR; CDR2 reads FQNEAQ (reference sequence). The CDR3 is made up of 14 amino acids. The CDR3 region has the DNA TGTGCCAGCAGCCCTGGGACAGGGGAAGCTGAAGCTTTCTTT. Translated, it gives CASSPGTGEAEAFF.

The rearrangement links TRBV6-6 to TRBJ2-5; D is possibly TRBD1 (6 bases). Trimming pared 0 bases from V and 2 bases from J, leaving 10 bases between. Germline values: CDR1 MNHNY, CDR2 SVGAGI (reference sequence). This CDR3 has 15 amino acids. DNA for the CDR3: TGTGCCAGCAGTTACTCACAGGGATTTCAAGAGACCCAGTACTTC. Translating gives CASSYSQGFQETQYF.

In this sample, this clone turned up a few times. The chain has TRBV27 and TRBJ1-1; D remains ambiguous. V lost 6 bases and J 4 bases, leaving 12 bases between the germline ends. The germline gives CDR1 MNHEY, CDR2 SMNVEV (reference sequence). This CDR3 comprises 13 residues. CDR3 loop: CASSLALSTEAFF. The CDR3 DNA is TGTGCCAGCAGCCTGGCCTTGAGCACTGAAGCTTTCTTT.